One TCR beta chain is described in this entry. No cognate antigen has been identified for it. Base-call qualities are not available, and no considerably larger clone is one nucleotide away. This sample is drawn from a study of shared clonotypes between healthy human individuals (dated by TCRdb to 2018 to 2020). For the wider study: The cohort comprised two women and a few men aged 18 to 49 years. Between about 0.9 and 9 billion PBMCs per donor were obtained by leukapheresis. Per donor, three plates each were used for CD4 naive and CD4 memory, two for CD8 naive, and one for CD8 memory. To estimate repertoire size and how much clonotype sharing occurs between individuals, the study deeply sequenced the blood TCR repertoires of five healthy adults. To increase sequencing depth and limit assay-specific biases, different laboratories used diverse techniques to prepare libraries and sequence TCR repertoires.

The investigation overall reported the following: Across a handful of donors, approximately 5% of naive CD4, 3.5% of naive CD8, about 2% of memory CD4, and 0.4% of memory CD8 clonotypes were shared. Compared with non-shared clonotypes, the clonotypes found in all four sorted-subset donors had higher generation probabilities. Incomplete sequencing was indicated by rarefaction of sorted-subset datasets, despite the large sequencing depth. Pairwise subsampling led to the expectation that sequencing depth would affect the degree of clonotype sharing among donors. Sampling was limited to blood, and TCR repertoires in tissue likely differ from TCR repertoires in blood. Because the study included a small number of donors, the genetic and exposure-history diversity represented was limited. Naive subsets generally had larger estimated clonotype richness than memory subsets did.

CD8 naive samples were CD45RO-negative cells positively selected for CCR7, giving a CD45RA+CCR7+ population that excluded TemRA cells. The donors were healthy, HIV-negative adults who had no recently reported acute infections or vaccinations. Every donor was a Caucasian adult living in Nashville, Tennessee, USA. Blood was collected by leukapheresis, and PBMCs were isolated by Ficoll-Histopaque density gradient centrifugation and then cryopreserved in liquid nitrogen vapor phase. Analytical flow cytometry was used to check the purity and quantity of each magnetically sorted T cell population. Each sorted fraction had its genomic DNA isolated and then quantified by UV absorbance on a Nanodrop 2000c. TCR CDR3 regions were amplified from genomic DNA by multiplex PCR using the deep immunoSEQ assay. Extracted genomic DNA from each cell subset was spread evenly across all wells of several immunoSEQ 96-well plates, with each plate serving as a replicate. For sorted subsets, 200 to 250 ng genomic DNA, equal to 30,000 or so T cell genomes, was loaded into each replicate PCR. Purified libraries were quantified with a Qubit 3.0 fluorometer, sized on a Bioanalyzer 2100, and re-quantified with the KAPA Library Quantification kit. A separate single-read 150-cycle Illumina NextSeq 550 flow cell was used to sequence each immunoSEQ 96-well plate. Regarding the original processing steps: Because the immunoSEQ output held only junctional sequences and lacked quality scores, the filtering could not match the filtering applied to full-length reads. Sequences were annotated with PyIR, a Python wrapper for IgBLAST v1.9, and V/J genes and CDR3 were assigned using IMGT germline references. Reads with weak V/J assignments (E-value above 1e-6), missing CDR3, stop codons, out-of-frame junctions, or ambiguous translated residues were removed. V3J clonotypes were defined as sequences sharing an identical inferred V gene, J gene, and CDR3 amino acid sequence. The percentage overlap between two repertoires was calculated by dividing the number of shared unique clonotypes by the size of the smaller repertoire. RTK rarefaction, the Chao1 estimator, and Recon v2.1 estimates of unobserved clonotypes were used to assess repertoire richness. Generation probabilities for all TCRbeta clonotypes obtained by the gDNA method from a few donors were computed using OLGA. The table was pulled from immuneACCESS by TCRdb, which kept in-frame rearrangements only. Such tables lose some clones; where checked, under half of the loss comes from unresolved V genes, and the rest has no known cause. V and J calls and clone size are those listed in that table; D and trimming were worked out from the DNA. The sample contains roughly 570,000 clones, nearly 98% of them found a single time. 0.3% of the sample rests with the top ten.

The sequence was collected from a man between 25 and 39 years old in good health. The specimen was naive CD8+ T cells sorted from blood. The sample's cell subset or site label, decoded: CD45RA+CCR7+.

The CDR3 sequence is CASSPAGGYYNEQFF. The DNA sequence reads TGTGCCAGCAGCCCGGCGGGAGGATATTACAATGAGCAGTTCTTC. Recombination linked TRBV6-6 to TRBJ2-1; TRBD2 aligns with 8 central bases. Including cysteine and phenylalanine, the CDR3 has 15 amino acids. The retained sequence is limited to the CDR3, 45 bases, with the frame set at the first base. From the germline V gene (reference sequence), CDR1 is MNHNY and CDR2 is SVGAGI. Here V drops 6 bases and J drops 4 bases, and the junction holds 8 bases not matched to any gene.